This T cell receptor beta chain was profiled in a study of blood T cell repertoires in COVID-19. In the original workflow: Nucleated cell number was recorded as an estimate derived from reference gene primer amplification. Sequencing used immunoSEQ multiplex PCR; TCRdb keeps in-frame clones, though not all of them. V and J calls and clone size are as listed in that table; D and trimming were resolved from the DNA. The sample lists fewer than 350,000 clones; around nine tenths were seen once. This CDR3 is built from 15 residues. The ends were cut back, 4 bases at V and 7 bases at J, with 18 bases in the middle. Germline assignment: CDR1 SGHTS and CDR2 YDEGEE.

The chain couples TRBV5-8 to TRBJ1-5, with D possibly being TRBD1 (6 bases). Sequenced input: PBMCs or T cells enriched from blood (not recorded which). The sequence derives from a man aged 60 to 69 who had recovered from COVID-19. The CDR3 DNA follows: TGTGCCAGCAGCCCCAGGCAGGGGTCGGTCCAGCCCCAGCATTTT. Protein product: CASSPRQGSVQPQHF. Full variable domain (rest looked up from reference TRBV5-8 and TRBJ1-5): EAGVTQSPTHLIKTRGQQATLRCSPISGHTSVYWYQQALGLGLQFLLWYDEGEERNRGNFPPRFSGRQFPNYSSELNVNALELEDSALYLCASSPRQGSVQPQHFGDGTRLSIL.